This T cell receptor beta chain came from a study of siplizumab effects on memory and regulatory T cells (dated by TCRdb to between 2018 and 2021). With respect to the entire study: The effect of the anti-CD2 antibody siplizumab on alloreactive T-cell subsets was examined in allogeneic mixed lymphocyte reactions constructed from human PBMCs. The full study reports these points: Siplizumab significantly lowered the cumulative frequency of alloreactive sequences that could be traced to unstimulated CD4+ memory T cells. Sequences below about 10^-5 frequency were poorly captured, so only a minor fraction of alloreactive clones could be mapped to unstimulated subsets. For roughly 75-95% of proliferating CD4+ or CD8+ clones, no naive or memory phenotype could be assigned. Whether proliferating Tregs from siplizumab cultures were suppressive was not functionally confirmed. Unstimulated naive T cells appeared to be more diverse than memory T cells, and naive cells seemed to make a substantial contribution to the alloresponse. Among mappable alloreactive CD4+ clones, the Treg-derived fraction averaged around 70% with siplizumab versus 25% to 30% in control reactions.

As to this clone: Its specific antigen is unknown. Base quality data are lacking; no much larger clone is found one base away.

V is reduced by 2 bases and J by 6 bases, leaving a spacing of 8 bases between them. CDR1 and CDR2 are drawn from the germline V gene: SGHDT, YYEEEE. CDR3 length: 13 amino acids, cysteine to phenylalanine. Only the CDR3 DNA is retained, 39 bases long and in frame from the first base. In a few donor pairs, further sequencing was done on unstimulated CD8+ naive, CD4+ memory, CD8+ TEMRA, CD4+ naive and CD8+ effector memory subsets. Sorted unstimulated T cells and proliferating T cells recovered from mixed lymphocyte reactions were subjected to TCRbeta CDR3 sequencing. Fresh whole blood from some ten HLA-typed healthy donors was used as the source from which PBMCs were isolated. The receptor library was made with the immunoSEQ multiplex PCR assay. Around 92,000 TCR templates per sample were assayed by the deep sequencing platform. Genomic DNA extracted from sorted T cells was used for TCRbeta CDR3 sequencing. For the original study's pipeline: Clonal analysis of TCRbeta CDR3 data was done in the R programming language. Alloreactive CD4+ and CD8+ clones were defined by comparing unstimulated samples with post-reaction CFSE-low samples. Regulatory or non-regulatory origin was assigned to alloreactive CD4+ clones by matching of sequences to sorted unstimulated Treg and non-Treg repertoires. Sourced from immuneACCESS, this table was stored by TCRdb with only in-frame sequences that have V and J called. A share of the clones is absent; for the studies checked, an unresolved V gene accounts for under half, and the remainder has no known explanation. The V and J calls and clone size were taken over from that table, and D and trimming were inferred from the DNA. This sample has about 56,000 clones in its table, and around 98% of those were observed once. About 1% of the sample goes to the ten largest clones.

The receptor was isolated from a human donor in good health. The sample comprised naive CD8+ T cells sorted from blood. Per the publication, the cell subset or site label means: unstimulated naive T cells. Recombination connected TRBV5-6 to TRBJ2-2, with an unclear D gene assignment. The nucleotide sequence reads TGTGCCAGCAGCTTAGGTTCGTCCGGGGAGCTGTTTTTT. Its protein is CASSLGSSGELFF.